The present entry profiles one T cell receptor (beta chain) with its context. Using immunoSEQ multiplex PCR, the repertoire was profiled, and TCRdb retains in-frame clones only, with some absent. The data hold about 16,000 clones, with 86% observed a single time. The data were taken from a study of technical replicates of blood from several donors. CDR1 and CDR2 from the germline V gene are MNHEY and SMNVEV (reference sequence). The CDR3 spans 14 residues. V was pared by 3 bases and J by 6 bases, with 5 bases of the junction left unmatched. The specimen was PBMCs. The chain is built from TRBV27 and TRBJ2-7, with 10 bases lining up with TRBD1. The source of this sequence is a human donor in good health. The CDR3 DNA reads TGTGCCAGCAGTTTGGGACAGGGGTTGCGCGAGCAGTACTTC. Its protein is CASSLGQGLREQYF.